This TCR beta chain was obtained from a study of T cell responses to AZD1222 COVID-19 vaccine. This CDR3 contains 15 residues. CDR1 and CDR2 (germline): SQVTM, ANQGSEA. V was pared by 4 bases and J by 4 bases, with 19 bases between. Sequencing used immunoSEQ multiplex PCR; TCRdb keeps in-frame clones, though not all of them. The data contain about 140,000 clones, about 93% of them singletons. This clonotype was sampled from an adult in good health. The material was peripheral blood, obtained on day 0 of AZD1222 vaccination. The chain recombines TRBV29-1 with TRBJ1-2; tentative D call: TRBD1 (6 bases). The CDR3 loop is CSVAHLGGLGYGYTF. The CDR3 region has the DNA TGCAGCGTTGCCCACCTTGGGGGCTTGGGCTATGGCTACACCTTC.